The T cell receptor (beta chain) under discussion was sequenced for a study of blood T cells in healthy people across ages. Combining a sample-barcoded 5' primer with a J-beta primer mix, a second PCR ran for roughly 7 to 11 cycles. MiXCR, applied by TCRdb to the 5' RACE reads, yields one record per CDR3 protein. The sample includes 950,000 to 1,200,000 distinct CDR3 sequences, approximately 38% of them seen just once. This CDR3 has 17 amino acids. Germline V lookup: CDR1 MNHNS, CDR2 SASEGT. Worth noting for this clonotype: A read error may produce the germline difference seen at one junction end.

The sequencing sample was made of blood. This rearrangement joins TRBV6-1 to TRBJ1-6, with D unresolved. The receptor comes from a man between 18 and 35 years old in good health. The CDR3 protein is CASSFFIVDSYNSPPHF. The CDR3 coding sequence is TGTGCCAGCAGCTTTTTTATCGTGGACTCCTATAATTCACCCCCCCACTTT.